Presented here are 26 T cell receptor beta chains from one specimen sequenced in a study. A single record per CDR3 protein comes from TCRdb applying MiXCR to the 5' RACE reads. This table has some 62,000 distinct CDR3 sequences, 25% to 35% appearing once. Sequencing was carried out using tumor-infiltrating naive CD4+ T cells sorted from the breast tumor. Subset denoted: naive CD4+ T cells, CD4+CD45RA+CD25-. The receptor set was obtained from a female donor with breast cancer.

This clonotype has more than one count but fewer than ten. The chain carries TRBV6-5 and TRBJ2-2; the D gene is possibly TRBD2 (6 bases). V was cut by 7 bases and J by 5 bases, with 11 bases left in between. Germline V gene data show CDR1 as MNHEY and CDR2 as SVGAGI. This CDR3 is 13 amino acids long. This CDR3 is CASTSEGTGELFF. The CDR3 nucleotides read TGTGCCAGCACTAGCGAGGGAACCGGGGAGCTGTTTTTT.

The chain combines TRBV29-1 with TRBJ1-1; D uncertain. Germline CDR1 reads SQVTM; CDR2 reads ANQGSEA. The CDR3 has 11 residues. Trimming cost V 4 bases and J 1 base, with 4 bases left between them. The CDR3, as DNA: TGCAGCGTTGCCTCGAACACTGAAGCTTTCTTT. As protein: CSVASNTEAFF.

The J gene is TRBJ2-5, the V gene TRBV5-1, with D maybe TRBD2 (7 bases). V was trimmed by 4 bases and J by 3 bases, leaving 19 bases between them. Germline values: CDR1 SGHRS, CDR2 YFSETQ. This CDR3 is 16 amino acids long. The CDR3 reads CASSRRGTAGEETQYF. DNA of the CDR3: TGCGCCAGCAGCCGGAGGGGGACGGCGGGGGAAGAGACCCAGTACTTC. Combining the CDR3 with reference TRBV5-1 and TRBJ2-5 gives the whole variable domain KAGVTQTPRYLIKTRGQQVTLSCSPISGHRSVSWYQQTPGQGLQFLFEYFSETQRNKGNFPGRFSGRQFSNSRSEMNVSTLELGDSALYLCASSRRGTAGEETQYFGPGTRLLVL.

This clonotype has only a few counts. The chain joins TRBV15 to TRBJ1-2, with D perhaps matching TRBD1 (6 bases). The CDR3 length is 15 residues. Germline V gene data show CDR1 as LNHNV and CDR2 as YYDKDF (reference sequence). With 0 bases removed from V and 5 bases from J, the gap between germline ends came to 13 bases. The DNA for the CDR3 is TGTGCCACCAGCAGAGATCCGGGGGCACTTTATGGCTACACCTTC. Residues: CATSRDPGALYGYTF.

This rearrangement joins TRBV12-3 or TRBV12-4 to TRBJ1-1, with D possibly being TRBD1 (5 bases). CDR3 size: 12 residues. Trimming cost V 5 bases and J 10 bases, with 14 bases left between them. As DNA, the CDR3 is TGTGCCAGCAGTCCCCCGGGGGTTCGAGCTTTCTTT. Residues: CASSPPGVRAFF.

To note about this clonotype: At one boundary the junction diverges from the germline segment, which might be a read error. The V gene is TRBV4-1, the J gene TRBJ2-5; TRBD2 matches at 8 bases. The CDR3 sequence is 14 residues long. Germline values: CDR1 MGHRA, CDR2 YSYEKL. CDR3 DNA: TGCACCAGCAGCCGGGGGGGACCAGAAGAGACCCAGTACTTC. Residues: CTSSRGGPEETQYF.

This clonotype occurred a few times. The chain recombines TRBV18 with TRBJ1-1; TRBD1 might be the D (5 bases). V gave up 6 bases and J gave up 1 base, with 9 bases separating them. This CDR3 is 13 amino acids long. Germline V lookup: CDR1 KGHSH, CDR2 LQKENI. The CDR3 is CASSVDKNTEAFF. CDR3 in DNA: TGTGCCAGCTCTGTGGACAAGAACACTGAAGCTTTCTTT.

V usage is TRBV7-9 and J usage is TRBJ1-2; D call uncertain. V dropped 2 bases and J dropped 10 bases, with 11 bases sitting between them. This CDR3 is built from 12 residues. Germline V gene data show CDR1 as SEHNR and CDR2 as FQNEAQ (reference sequence). CDR3: CASSLSQRIYTF. The CDR3 DNA sequence: TGTGCCAGCAGCTTATCTCAAAGGATCTACACCTTC.

The gene calls are TRBV5-1 and TRBJ2-1; D call uncertain. The V gene's germline CDR1 is SGHRS and CDR2 YFSETQ. V lost 3 bases and J lost 6, with 13 bases in between. This CDR3 is built from 14 residues. The CDR3 here is CASSSRAVVNEQFF. CDR3 bases: TGCGCCAGCAGCTCCCGTGCGGTGGTCAATGAGCAGTTCTTC.

This clonotype appeared a few times. The chain links TRBV7-2 to TRBJ1-2; D perhaps matches TRBD1 (5 bases). The CDR3 has 15 amino acids. Deletions cut 5 bases from V and 7 bases from J, with 20 bases between. Looked up from germline, CDR1 is SGHTA and CDR2 is FQGNSA. The CDR3 DNA is TGTGCCAGCAGCGATAGGACGAGGGGAGTTGGTGGCTACACCTTC. It is translated as CASSDRTRGVGGYTF.

This chain connects TRBV12-3 or TRBV12-4 to TRBJ2-5, with D maybe TRBD2 (5 bases). CDR3 length: 13 residues. V lost 5 bases to trimming and J lost 5 bases, with 12 bases between them. The CDR3 reads CASSAGKLETQYF. CDR3 nucleotide sequence: TGTGCCAGCAGTGCCGGGAAGCTGGAGACCCAGTACTTC.

This clonotype has a handful of counts. V usage is TRBV27 and J usage is TRBJ2-7; the D gene could be TRBD1 or TRBD2 (5 bases each). Trimming removed 5 bases at V and 0 bases at J, with 20 bases between. This CDR3 spans 17 amino acids. The germline CDR1 and CDR2 sequences are MNHEY and SMNVEV (reference sequence). The CDR3 loop reads CASSLLPGGGSSYEQYF. The DNA for the CDR3 is TGTGCCAGCAGTCTCCTCCCGGGTGGGGGAAGCTCCTACGAGCAGTACTTC.

The sample holds many counts of this clonotype. This chain joins TRBV7-3 and TRBJ2-3; D not certain. CDR3 length equals 15 residues. The germline V gene encodes CDR1 SGHTA and CDR2 FQGTGA. Trimming took 2 bases from V and 3 from J, leaving 12 bases between them. DNA for the CDR3: TGTGCCAGCAGCTTAGGACGGGTATCGACAGATACGCAGTATTTT. Its translation is CASSLGRVSTDTQYF.

The rearrangement joins TRBV4-1 to TRBJ2-7; D uncertain. The CDR3 is 13 residues long. CDR1 and CDR2 from the germline V gene are MGHRA and YSYEKL. Trimming took off 1 base at V and 7 bases at J, with 11 bases between the two ends. The CDR3 loop reads CASSQAVGFEQYF. DNA of the CDR3: TGCGCCAGCAGCCAAGCTGTGGGCTTTGAGCAGTACTTC.

The chain carries TRBV7-6 and TRBJ2-1; 9 bases are a match to TRBD1. The trim removed 1 base at V and 8 bases at J, leaving 6 bases unmatched. In germline, CDR1 is SGHVS, CDR2 FNYEAQ. The CDR3 contains 15 residues. The CDR3 loop reads CASSLDRGQFDEQFF. The CDR3 coding sequence is TGTGCCAGCAGCTTAGACAGGGGGCAGTTTGATGAGCAGTTCTTC.

This clonotype was seen once. The chain uses TRBV20-1 and TRBJ2-1; D might be TRBD2 (6 bases). CDR1 DFQATT and CDR2 SNEGSKA come from the germline V gene (reference sequence). V lost 4 bases and J lost 3, with 13 bases in between. The CDR3 covers 14 residues. The CDR3 bases are TGCAGTGCTACATTGGGACTGTACTACAATGAGCAGTTCTTC. It specifies CSATLGLYYNEQFF.

Regarding this clonotype: A much larger clone differs from this one at a single base, so this may be a read error. Here the CDR3 DNA reads TGTGCCGGCAGTGAGATAGGGGAGGGATCCTACGAGCAGTACTTC. The encoded protein is CAGSEIGEGSYEQYF. The chain couples TRBV6-1 to TRBJ2-7, with TRBD2 matching 7 bases. The CDR3 totals 15 residues. Per the germline V gene, CDR1 is MNHNS and CDR2 is SASEGT.

J is TRBJ1-1 and V is TRBV5-6; TRBD1 might be the D (6 bases). Trimming left V 2 bases short and J 4 bases short, with 15 bases between. CDR1 and CDR2 (germline): SGHDT, YYEEEE. The CDR3 runs 15 residues. CDR3 amino acids: CASSFRADSLTEAFF. CDR3 DNA: TGTGCCAGCAGCTTCCGGGCGGACAGTCTCACTGAAGCTTTCTTT.

In this sample, this clonotype turned up many times. The chain links TRBV12-3 or TRBV12-4 to TRBJ1-1; a possible D gene is TRBD1 (5 bases). The germline V and J ends were trimmed by 7 bases and 4 bases, with 13 bases remaining between them. The CDR3 runs to 13 residues. In DNA, the CDR3 is TGTGCCAGCAATCTCCTGGGGGGCACTGAAGCTTTCTTT. Its protein is CASNLLGGTEAFF.

The CDR3 loop is CASSEEALDISDEQYF. As DNA, the CDR3 is TGTGCCAGCAGTGAAGAAGCCTTGGACATTTCGGACGAGCAGTACTTC. V and J are TRBV2 and TRBJ2-7; the D gene is possibly TRBD1 (5 bases). Deletions cut 1 base from V and 5 bases from J, with 18 bases between. The CDR3 totals 16 residues. Germline V gives CDR1 SNHLY, CDR2 FYNNEI. The variable domain in full, with the rest retrieved from reference TRBV2 and TRBJ2-7, is EPEVTQTPSHQVTQMGQEVILRCVPISNHLYFYWYRQILGQKVEFLVSFYNNEISEKSEIFDDQFSVERPDGSNFTLKIRSTKLEDSAMYFCASSEEALDISDEQYFGPGTRLTVT.

The chain couples TRBV20-1 to TRBJ1-2, with a possible D match to TRBD1 (5 bases). This CDR3 has 12 residues. Trimming removed 5 bases from V and 8 bases from J, with 15 bases in between. CDR1 and CDR2 (germline): DFQATT, SNEGSKA (reference sequence). CDR3 coding DNA: TGCAGTGCTTTACAGGTCTTGGGAGGCTACACCTTC. This translates into CSALQVLGGYTF.

This clonotype was seen a single time. The rearrangement links TRBV3-1 to TRBJ2-1; 7 nucleotides align to TRBD2. Unmatched junction bases numbered 8, after V lost 1 base and J lost 5 bases. CDR1 and CDR2 (germline): LGHDT, YNNKEL (reference sequence). The CDR3 spans 16 residues. The CDR3 DNA sequence: TGTGCCAGCAGCCAAGGTTGGCGGGAGATAAACAATGAGCAGTTCTTC. It specifies CASSQGWREINNEQFF.

Of note for this clonotype: One end of the junction varies from germline; a read error may be responsible. This chain uses TRBV7-2 with TRBJ1-6; 8 bases map to TRBD1. Germline lookup yields CDR1 SGHTA and CDR2 FQGNSA. The CDR3 spans 17 residues. The CDR3 DNA reads as TGTGCCAGCAGCTTAGCCCAAACAGGGGGAAATAATTCACCCCCCCACTTT. Its translation is CASSLAQTGGNNSPPHF. Looking up the rest from reference TRBV7-2 and TRBJ1-6 gives the full variable domain: GAGVSQSPSNKVTEKGKDVELRCDPISGHTALYWYRQSLGQGLEFLIYFQGNSAPDKSGLPSDRFSAERTGGSVSTLTIQRTQQEDSAVYLCASSLAQTGGNNSPPHFGNGTRLTVT.

As regards this clonotype: A clone one base away is much larger, so this may be a read error. No conserved phenylalanine or tryptophan is present at the end of the CDR3, so a read error is the likely explanation. This chain joins TRBV5-1 and TRBJ2-6; D ambiguous. From germline, CDR1 is SGHRS and CDR2 YFSETQ. This CDR3 region has 15 residues. V shed 3 bases and J shed 2 bases, with 9 bases lying between them. CDR3 protein: CASSWGRTGANVLTL. The CDR3 DNA reads TGCGCCAGCAGCTGGGGAAGGACTGGGGCCAACGTCCTGACTCTC.

This clonotype was seen a few times. This sequence joins TRBV20-1 and TRBJ2-7; 8 nucleotides agree with TRBD2. V dropped 3 bases and J dropped 11; count of bases not matched to a gene: 3. The CDR3 sequence is 10 residues long. Germline V lookup: CDR1 DFQATT, CDR2 SNEGSKA (reference sequence). CDR3 protein: CSASPGGEYF. The CDR3 region has the DNA TGCAGTGCTAGCCCCGGGGGGGAGTACTTC.

The chain uses TRBV12-3 or TRBV12-4 and TRBJ1-2; TRBD1 might be the D (5 bases). Trimming removed 6 bases from V and 10 bases from J, with 12 bases in between. CDR3 length equals 11 residues. The CDR3 spells CASSQGTVYTF. CDR3 bases: TGTGCCAGCAGCCAAGGGACGGTCTACACCTTC.